Below are 30 T cell receptor beta chains sequenced from a single sample in a study of response to subunit inactivated influenza vaccine. TCRdb called the RT-PCR reads again in MiXCR, with one record for every CDR3 protein. The table has 450,000 to 500,000 distinct CDR3 sequences, approximately 9.9% seen once. Sample: PBMCs from blood, taken roughly 6 weeks after vaccination. The source is a man over 45 who received an inactivated influenza vaccine.

This clonotype showed up many times. The gene calls are TRBV29-1 and TRBJ2-3, with TRBD1 matching over 10 bases. Per the germline V gene, CDR1 is SQVTM and CDR2 is ANQGSEA. The CDR3 has 14 amino acids. V shed 8 bases, J shed 3 bases, and the junction held 8 bases outside the gene matches. The CDR3 DNA reads TGCAGCACCTCGACAGGGGGCGGGACAGATACGCAGTATTTT. This codes for CSTSTGGGTDTQYF.

This clonotype was recorded a few times. This chain joins TRBV12-3 or TRBV12-4 and TRBJ2-3; no clear D. V was trimmed by 5 bases and J by 5 bases, leaving 11 bases between them. The CDR3 runs 13 residues. CDR3 in DNA: TGTGCCAGCAGTGAATTACTACGAGATACGCAGTATTTT. Encoded protein: CASSELLRDTQYF.

This clonotype has only a few counts. This chain joins TRBV5-1 and TRBJ1-1; D might be TRBD1 (6 bases). Germline lookup yields CDR1 SGHRS and CDR2 YFSETQ. The length of the CDR3 is 16 residues. Trimming cost V 6 bases and J 5 bases, with 23 bases left between them. The CDR3 sequence is CASMTGATLTYTEAFF. CDR3 bases: TGCGCCAGCATGACAGGAGCCACCCTTACTTATACTGAAGCTTTCTTT.

Many counts were recorded for this clonotype. V and J are TRBV12-3 or TRBV12-4 and TRBJ2-7; 10 nucleotides agree with TRBD2. The CDR3 spans 17 residues. V trimming: 7 bases; J trimming: 4 bases; junction bases outside the gene matches: 16. CDR3 nucleotides: TGTGCCAGCACCCTAGGAGTAGCGGGGGGTAGTAGGTACGAGCAGTACTTC. Translation: CASTLGVAGGSRYEQYF.

In this sample, this clonotype turned up many times. This chain joins TRBV12-3 or TRBV12-4 and TRBJ2-7; 10 nucleotides agree with TRBD1. The ends lost 3 bases at V and 1 base at J; junction bases unmatched: 6. The CDR3 spans 16 residues. The CDR3 is CASSFSRTGGSYEQYF. The DNA for the CDR3 is TGTGCCAGCAGTTTCTCCAGGACAGGGGGATCCTACGAGCAGTACTTC.

J is TRBJ2-7 and V is TRBV20-1; D remains ambiguous. CDR1 and CDR2 (germline): DFQATT, SNEGSKA (reference sequence). Trimming cost V 6 bases and J 6 bases, with 9 bases left between them. This CDR3 is built from 10 residues. CDR3 DNA: TGCAGTGCAACTCCCCTCGAGCAGTACTTC. Protein: CSATPLEQYF.

There are a few counts of this clonotype. This rearrangement joins TRBV6-2 or TRBV6-3 to TRBJ2-7, with D perhaps TRBD1 (6 bases). Trimming cost V 5 bases and J 0 bases, with 11 bases left between them. Looked up from germline, CDR1 is MNHEY and CDR2 is SVGEGT. CDR3 size: 14 residues. DNA of the CDR3: TGTGCCAGCAGTCGATGGACAGCCTCCTACGAGCAGTACTTC. It encodes CASSRWTASYEQYF.

The J gene is TRBJ1-5, the V gene TRBV18; a possible D gene is TRBD1 (6 bases). Deletions cut 3 bases from V and 2 bases from J, with 8 bases between. Germline V gives CDR1 KGHSH, CDR2 LQKENI. CDR3 size: 14 residues. The DNA for the CDR3 is TGTGCCAGCTCACCCGAGGGGGGCAATCAGCCCCAGCATTTT. Its translation: CASSPEGGNQPQHF. The full variable domain, with the rest looked up from reference TRBV18 and TRBJ1-5, is NAGVMQNPRHLVRRRGQEARLRCSPMKGHSHVYWYRQLPEEGLKFMVYLQKENIIDESGMPKERFSAEFPKEGPSILRIQQVVRGDSAAYFCASSPEGGNQPQHFGDGTRLSIL.

The V gene is TRBV10-3, the J gene TRBJ2-1; TRBD2 matches 9 bases. The V segment lost 3 bases and the J segment 5 bases; nucleotides outside the gene matches: 8. This CDR3 contains 16 residues. Germline values: CDR1 ENHRY, CDR2 SYGVKD. The CDR3 region has the DNA TGTGCCATCAGTGACCCAGCGGGGGGCATAGACAATGAGCAGTTCTTC. Its translation is CAISDPAGGIDNEQFF.

This clonotype has only a few counts. This chain joins TRBV3-1 and TRBJ2-3; 7 bases line up with TRBD2. V lost 2 bases, J lost 5 bases, and 10 bases stayed unmatched. CDR1 and CDR2 from the germline V gene are LGHDT and YNNKEL (reference sequence). CDR3 size: 16 residues. The CDR3 DNA sequence: TGTGCCAGCAGCCAATGGGGGTCGGGAGGTGGAGATACGCAGTATTTT. Translating it yields CASSQWGSGGGDTQYF.

This clonotype has a count of ten or more. This chain connects TRBV20-1 to TRBJ2-7; 11 nucleotides agree with TRBD1. Germline-derived CDR1 and CDR2 are DFQATT and SNEGSKA (reference sequence). The CDR3 is made up of 13 amino acids. The V segment lost 6 bases and the J segment 7 bases; nucleotides outside the gene matches: 8. CDR3 region: CSAPGTGGLEQYF. The CDR3 nucleotides read TGCAGTGCGCCCGGGACAGGGGGACTTGAGCAGTACTTC.

This sequence joins TRBV6-1 and TRBJ2-5; 10 nucleotides line up with TRBD1. V lost 6 bases and J lost 5; bases outside the gene matches: 15. Germline loops: CDR1 MNHNS, CDR2 SASEGT. There are 17 residues in the CDR3. CDR3 bases: TGTGCCAGCAGCCTGAACCCGACAGGGGGCTCGAGGGAGACCCAGTACTTC. Encoded protein: CASSLNPTGGSRETQYF.

This clonotype appeared a few times. The chain links TRBV6-1 to TRBJ2-2; 7 bases are shared with TRBD1. Germline assignment: CDR1 MNHNS and CDR2 SASEGT. V shed 6 bases, J shed 5 bases, and the junction held 6 bases outside the gene matches. This CDR3 has 14 amino acids. CDR3: CASRQGQTTGELFF. CDR3 nucleotides: TGTGCCAGCAGACAGGGACAGACAACCGGGGAGCTGTTTTTT.

The chain couples TRBV24-1 to TRBJ1-1; D unresolved. This CDR3 region has 13 residues. The germline gives CDR1 KGHDR, CDR2 SFDVKD. Trimming stripped 9 bases from V and 0 bases from J, with 10 bases between. The CDR3: CATSANMNTEAFF. In nucleotides, the CDR3 is TGTGCCACCTCCGCGAATATGAACACTGAAGCTTTCTTT.

Comment on this clonotype: With a much larger clone just one base away, this may be a read error. V is TRBV28 and J is TRBJ2-7; D might be TRBD2 (6 bases). V shed 5 bases and J shed 2 bases, with 16 bases lying between them. Germline V gene lookup returns CDR1 MDHEN and CDR2 SYDVKM. The CDR3 length is 15 residues. The CDR3 loop reads CASSHRDGGPYEQYF. In DNA, the CDR3 is TGTGCCAGCAGTCATCGGGACGGGGGTCCCTACGAGCAGTACTTC.

This clonotype was recorded many times. V and J are TRBV7-9 and TRBJ2-1, with 9 positions matching TRBD2. Germline CDR1 is SEHNR and CDR2 is FQNEAQ (reference sequence). Trimming removed 1 base from V and 3 bases from J; junction bases left unmatched: 4. The CDR3 spans 16 residues. CDR3 residues: CASSLGLAVFYNEQFF. The DNA of the CDR3 is TGTGCCAGCAGCTTAGGACTAGCGGTATTCTACAATGAGCAGTTCTTC.

The chain combines TRBV30 with TRBJ2-7, with 8 nucleotides matching TRBD1. Trimming took 2 bases from V and 1 from J; bases not matched to a gene: 4. Germline assignment: CDR1 GTSNPN and CDR2 SVGIG (reference sequence). The CDR3 covers 14 residues. The CDR3 nucleotides are TGTGCCTGGAGTCGGACAGGGAGTTCCTACGAGCAGTACTTC. Protein: CAWSRTGSSYEQYF.

In this sample, this clonotype turned up a few times. The V gene is TRBV18, the J gene TRBJ1-2, with a weak D call TRBD1 (5 bases). V lost 3 bases and J lost 7, with 15 bases in between. The CDR3 has 14 residues. Per the germline V gene, CDR1 is KGHSH and CDR2 is LQKENI. The CDR3 sequence is CASSPYPGHGGYTF. In DNA, the CDR3 is TGTGCCAGCTCACCCTATCCAGGGCACGGTGGCTACACCTTC.

The chain combines TRBV9 with TRBJ2-1; TRBD1 or TRBD2 may be the D gene (5 bases each). Germline V gene data show CDR1 as SGDLS and CDR2 as YYNGEE. The CDR3 is 16 amino acids. V was pared by 0 bases and J by 2 bases, with 12 bases between. The CDR3 nucleotides are TGTGCCAGCAGCGTAGACCCGGGACGGGCCTACAATGAGCAGTTCTTC. This gives the protein CASSVDPGRAYNEQFF.

This clonotype was detected many times. The V gene is TRBV30, the J gene TRBJ2-7, with 10 positions matching TRBD2. The CDR3 length is 14 residues. The germline V gene has CDR1 GTSNPN and CDR2 SVGIG (reference sequence). After removal of 3 bases from V and 7 bases from J, the junction contained 9 bases not matched to a gene. CDR3 in DNA: TGTGCCTGGAGCTACGGGACTAGCGTGGGAGAGCAGTACTTC. This encodes CAWSYGTSVGEQYF.

This clonotype was observed a handful of times. The genes are TRBV2 and TRBJ2-1, with D perhaps matching TRBD1 (5 bases). Germline V gene data show CDR1 as SNHLY and CDR2 as FYNNEI. This CDR3 comprises 15 residues. V was trimmed by 4 bases and J by 10 bases, leaving 20 bases between them. The CDR3 DNA reads TGTGCCAGCAGTGGGCGAGGAAGAAGGGGTCAGGAGCAGTTCTTC. It codes for CASSGRGRRGQEQFF. Filled out from reference TRBV2 and TRBJ2-1, the complete variable domain reads EPEVTQTPSHQVTQMGQEVILRCVPISNHLYFYWYRQILGQKVEFLVSFYNNEISEKSEIFDDQFSVERPDGSNFTLKIRSTKLEDSAMYFCASSGRGRRGQEQFFGPGTRLTVL.

This clonotype was counted many times. The chain carries TRBV29-1 and TRBJ2-1; maybe TRBD1 (6 bases). In germline, CDR1 is SQVTM, CDR2 ANQGSEA. Trimming left V 8 bases short and J 5 bases short, with 10 bases between. The CDR3 loop spans 11 amino acids. The CDR3 here is CSQAGDNEQFF. The CDR3 nucleotides are TGCAGCCAAGCAGGGGACAATGAGCAGTTCTTC.

This clonotype was observed a handful of times. The CDR3 nucleotides are TGTGCCATCAGTCTGGGGGCTAGCGGGAGGGTCAGGAATGAGCAGTTCTTC. Amino acids: CAISLGASGRVRNEQFF. This chain joins TRBV10-3 and TRBJ2-1; TRBD2 matches 12 bases. Germline loops: CDR1 ENHRY, CDR2 SYGVKD. The CDR3 contains 17 residues. The V and J ends lost 5 bases and 7 bases, in that order; junction bases with no gene match: 12.

This clonotype was recorded a few times. The genes are TRBV11-3 and TRBJ2-1; the D is unclear. This CDR3 comprises 13 residues. CDR1 SGHNT and CDR2 YENEEA come from the germline V gene. V was pared by 0 bases and J by 8 bases, with 8 bases between. Here the CDR3 DNA reads TGTGCCAGCAGCTTAGAGTTTGCCGATGAGCAGTTCTTC. Translated, it gives CASSLEFADEQFF. Supplemented by reference TRBV11-3 and TRBJ2-1, the full variable domain reads EAGVVQSPRYKIIEKKQPVAFWCNPISGHNTLYWYLQNLGQGPELLIRYENEEAVDDSQLPKDRFSAERLKGVDSTLKIQPAELGDSAVYLCASSLEFADEQFFGPGTRLTVL.

Ten or more counts support this clonotype. This chain uses TRBV7-2 with TRBJ2-7; 7 bases are a match to TRBD1. Germline V lookup: CDR1 SGHTA, CDR2 FQGNSA. The CDR3 consists of 16 residues. V was clipped by 5 bases and J by 1 base; unmatched bases: 11. The CDR3, as DNA: TGTGCCAGCAGCCGGAGACCCGGGACAGCGTCCTACGAGCAGTACTTC. Its protein is CASSRRPGTASYEQYF. Drawing the rest from reference TRBV7-2 and TRBJ2-7, the complete variable domain is GAGVSQSPSNKVTEKGKDVELRCDPISGHTALYWYRQSLGQGLEFLIYFQGNSAPDKSGLPSDRFSAERTGGSVSTLTIQRTQQEDSAVYLCASSRRPGTASYEQYFGPGTRLTVT.

This clonotype was seen more than once but under ten times. This sequence joins TRBV4-1 and TRBJ2-2; TRBD1 might be the D (6 bases). The V gene's germline CDR1 is MGHRA and CDR2 YSYEKL. Trimming removed 1 base from V and 8 bases from J, with 14 bases in between. The CDR3 is 15 amino acids. CDR3 bases: TGCGCCAGCAGCCAAGTAGGCAGGGGAAGGGGGGAGCTGTTTTTT. This sequence encodes CASSQVGRGRGELFF.

The chain joins TRBV5-1 to TRBJ1-6, with a weak D call TRBD1 (6 bases). Trimming took 4 bases from V and 5 from J, leaving 13 bases between them. This CDR3 region has 15 residues. The germline V gene encodes CDR1 SGHRS and CDR2 YFSETQ. The CDR3 loop reads CASSLGAENNSPLHF. In DNA form, the CDR3 reads TGCGCCAGCAGCCTGGGGGCGGAAAATAATTCACCCCTCCACTTT. Using reference TRBV5-1 and TRBJ1-6 for the parts outside the CDR3, the full variable domain is KAGVTQTPRYLIKTRGQQVTLSCSPISGHRSVSWYQQTPGQGLQFLFEYFSETQRNKGNFPGRFSGRQFSNSRSEMNVSTLELGDSALYLCASSLGAENNSPLHFGNGTRLTVT.

V and J are TRBV29-1 and TRBJ2-5; tentative D call: TRBD2 (6 bases). V was clipped by 6 bases and J by 5 bases, with 22 bases between them. Germline loops: CDR1 SQVTM, CDR2 ANQGSEA. This CDR3 region has 15 residues. The CDR3 region is CSVLRGSGRFETQYF. The CDR3 region has the DNA TGCAGCGTCCTAAGGGGATCAGGGAGGTTCGAGACCCAGTACTTC.

This chain uses TRBV5-1 with TRBJ1-2; D not certain. The CDR3 covers 15 residues. V was shortened by 0 bases and J by 4 bases, with 13 bases between the two germline ends. The germline CDR1 and CDR2 sequences are SGHRS and YFSETQ. CDR3 loop: CASSLEANIIYGYTF. CDR3 DNA sequence: TGCGCCAGCAGCTTGGAAGCGAACATCATCTATGGCTACACCTTC. Using reference TRBV5-1 and TRBJ1-2 for the parts outside the CDR3, the full variable domain is KAGVTQTPRYLIKTRGQQVTLSCSPISGHRSVSWYQQTPGQGLQFLFEYFSETQRNKGNFPGRFSGRQFSNSRSEMNVSTLELGDSALYLCASSLEANIIYGYTFGSGTRLTVV.

The chain links TRBV4-3 to TRBJ2-7, with TRBD1 matching over 9 bases. Losses at the gene ends were 5 bases for V and 0 bases for J; bases not matched to a gene: 5. Germline V gene sequence: CDR1 LGHNA, CDR2 YSLEER. The CDR3 is 15 residues long. The CDR3 DNA sequence: TGCGCCAGCAGCTACGGGGACAGGGACTCCTACGAGCAGTACTTC. It specifies CASSYGDRDSYEQYF.